This paragraph covers one T cell receptor (beta chain) sequence. The antigen remains unidentified. The source of the sample is a study of T cell responses to AZD1222 COVID-19 vaccine. Study results and limitations: The donor group comprised mostly white British people and more females; the analysis possibly underestimated clonal diversity. Epitopes outside B.1.351 and B.1.1.7 mutated regions reportedly drew nearly half of spike TCRs. The study found vaccine-associated CD4 TCRs spanning spike, dominant at 160-218 and 743-854.

Trimming removed 2 bases from V and 0 bases from J, with 11 bases in between. The CDR3 has 15 residues. Germline CDR1 reads KGHSH; CDR2 reads LQKENI. Produced via immunoSEQ multiplex PCR; TCRdb's table is partial and in-frame only. The table lists about 180,000 clones, about 90% of them singletons. The sequences come from peripheral blood, collected 28 days after the second AZD1222 dose. The chain employs TRBV18 and TRBJ2-7, with D maybe TRBD1 (5 bases). The source of this sequence is an adult who received the AZD1222 COVID-19 vaccine. The CDR3 DNA follows: TGTGCCAGCTCACCAGTTCAGGGCCTCTCCTACGAGCAGTACTTC. As protein: CASSPVQGLSYEQYF.